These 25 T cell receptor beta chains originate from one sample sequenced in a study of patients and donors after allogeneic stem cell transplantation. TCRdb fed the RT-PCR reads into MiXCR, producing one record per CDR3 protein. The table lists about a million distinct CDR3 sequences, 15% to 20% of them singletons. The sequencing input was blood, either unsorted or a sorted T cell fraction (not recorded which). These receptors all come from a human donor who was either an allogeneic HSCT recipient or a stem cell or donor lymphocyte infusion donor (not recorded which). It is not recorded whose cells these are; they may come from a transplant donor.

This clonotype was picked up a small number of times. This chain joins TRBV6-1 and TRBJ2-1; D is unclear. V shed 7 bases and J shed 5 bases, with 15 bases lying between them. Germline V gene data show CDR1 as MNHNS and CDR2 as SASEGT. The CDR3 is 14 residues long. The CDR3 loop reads CASTVPGPHNEQFF. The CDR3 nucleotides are TGTGCCAGCACGGTTCCCGGACCCCACAATGAGCAGTTCTTC.

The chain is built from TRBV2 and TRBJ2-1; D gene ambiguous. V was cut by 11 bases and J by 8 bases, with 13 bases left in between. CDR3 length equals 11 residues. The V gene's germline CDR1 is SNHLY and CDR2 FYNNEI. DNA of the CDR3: TGTGCCCACACCAGGAAGTATGAGCAGTTCTTC. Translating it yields CAHTRKYEQFF.

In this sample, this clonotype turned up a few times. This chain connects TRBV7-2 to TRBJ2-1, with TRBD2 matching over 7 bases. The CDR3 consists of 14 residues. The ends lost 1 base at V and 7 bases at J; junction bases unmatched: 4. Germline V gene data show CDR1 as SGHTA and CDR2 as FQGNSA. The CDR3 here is CASSLELARNEQFF. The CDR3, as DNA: TGTGCCAGCAGCTTAGAACTAGCGAGGAATGAGCAGTTCTTC.

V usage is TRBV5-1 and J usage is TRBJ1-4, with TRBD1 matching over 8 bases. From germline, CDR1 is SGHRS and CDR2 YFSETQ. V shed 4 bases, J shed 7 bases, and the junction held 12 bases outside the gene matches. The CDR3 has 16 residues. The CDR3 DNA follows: TGCGCCAGCAGCCCGGAGAATGGACAGGGAGGTGAAAAACTGTTTTTT. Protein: CASSPENGQGGEKLFF. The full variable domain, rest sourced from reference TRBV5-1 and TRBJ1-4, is KAGVTQTPRYLIKTRGQQVTLSCSPISGHRSVSWYQQTPGQGLQFLFEYFSETQRNKGNFPGRFSGRQFSNSRSEMNVSTLELGDSALYLCASSPENGQGGEKLFFGSGTQLSVL.

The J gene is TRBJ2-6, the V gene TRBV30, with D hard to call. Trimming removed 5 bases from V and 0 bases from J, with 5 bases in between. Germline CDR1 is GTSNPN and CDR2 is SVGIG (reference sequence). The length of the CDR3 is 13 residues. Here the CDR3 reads CAWGPSGANVLTF. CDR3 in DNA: TGTGCCTGGGGGCCCTCTGGGGCCAACGTCCTGACTTTC.

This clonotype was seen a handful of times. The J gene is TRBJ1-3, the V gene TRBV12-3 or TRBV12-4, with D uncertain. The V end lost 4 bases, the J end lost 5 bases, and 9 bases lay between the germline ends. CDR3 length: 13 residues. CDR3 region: CASSSAQRNTIYF. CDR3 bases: TGTGCCAGCAGTTCGGCCCAGCGAAACACCATATATTTT.

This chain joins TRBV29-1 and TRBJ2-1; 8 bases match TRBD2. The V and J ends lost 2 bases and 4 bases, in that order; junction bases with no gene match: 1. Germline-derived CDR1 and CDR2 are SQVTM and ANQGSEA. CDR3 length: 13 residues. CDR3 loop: CSVERGGYNEQFF. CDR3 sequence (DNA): TGCAGCGTTGAACGGGGGGGGTACAATGAGCAGTTCTTC.

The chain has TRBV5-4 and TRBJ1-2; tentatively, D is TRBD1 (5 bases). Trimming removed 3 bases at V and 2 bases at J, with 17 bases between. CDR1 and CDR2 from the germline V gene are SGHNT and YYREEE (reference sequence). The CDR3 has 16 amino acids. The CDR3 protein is CASSYASPGSNYGYTF. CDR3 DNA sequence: TGTGCCAGCAGCTACGCTAGTCCAGGGTCAAACTATGGCTACACCTTC.

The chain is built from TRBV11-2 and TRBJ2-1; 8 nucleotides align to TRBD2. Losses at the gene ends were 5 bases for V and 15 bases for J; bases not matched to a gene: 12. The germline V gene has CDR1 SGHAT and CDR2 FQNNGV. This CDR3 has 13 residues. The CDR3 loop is CASSPWSSGVRFF. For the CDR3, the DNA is TGTGCCAGCAGCCCTTGGAGTAGCGGGGTCCGGTTCTTC.

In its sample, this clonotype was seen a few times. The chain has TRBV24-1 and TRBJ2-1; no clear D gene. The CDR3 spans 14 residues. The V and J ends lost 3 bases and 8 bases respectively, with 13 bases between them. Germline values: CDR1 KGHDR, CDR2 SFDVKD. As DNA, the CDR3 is TGTGCCACCAGTGATAGGAGACACGGTTATGAGCAGTTCTTC. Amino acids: CATSDRRHGYEQFF.

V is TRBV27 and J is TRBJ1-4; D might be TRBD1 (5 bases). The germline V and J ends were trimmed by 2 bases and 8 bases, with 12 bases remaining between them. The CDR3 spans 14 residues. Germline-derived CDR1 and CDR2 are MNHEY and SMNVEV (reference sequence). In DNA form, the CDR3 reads TGTGCCAGCAGTTTACTTGGGGCGGCGGAAAAACTGTTTTTT. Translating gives CASSLLGAAEKLFF.

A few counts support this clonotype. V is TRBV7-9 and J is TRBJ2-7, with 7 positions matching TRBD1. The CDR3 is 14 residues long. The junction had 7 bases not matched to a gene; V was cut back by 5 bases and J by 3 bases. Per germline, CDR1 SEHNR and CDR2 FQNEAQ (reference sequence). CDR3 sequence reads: CASSPQGTVYEQYF. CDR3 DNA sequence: TGTGCCAGCAGCCCACAGGGGACAGTCTACGAGCAGTACTTC.

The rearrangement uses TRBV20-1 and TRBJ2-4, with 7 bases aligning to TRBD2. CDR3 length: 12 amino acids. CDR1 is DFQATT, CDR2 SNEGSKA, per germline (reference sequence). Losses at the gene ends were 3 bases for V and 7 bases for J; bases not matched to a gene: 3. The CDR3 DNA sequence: TGCAGTGCTAGTAGGGAGGGGAACATTCAGTACTTC. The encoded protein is CSASREGNIQYF.

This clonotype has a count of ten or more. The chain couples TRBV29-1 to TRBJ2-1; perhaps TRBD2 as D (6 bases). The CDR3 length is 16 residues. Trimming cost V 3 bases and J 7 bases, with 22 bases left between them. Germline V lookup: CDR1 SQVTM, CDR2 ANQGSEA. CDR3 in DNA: TGCAGCGTTGAGCGAGGAGCGGGTCCACGGGGAAATGAGCAGTTCTTC. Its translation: CSVERGAGPRGNEQFF.

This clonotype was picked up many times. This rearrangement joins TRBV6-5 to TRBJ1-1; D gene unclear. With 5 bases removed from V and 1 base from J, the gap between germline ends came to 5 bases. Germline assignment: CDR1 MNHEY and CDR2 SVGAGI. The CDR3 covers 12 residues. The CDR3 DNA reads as TGTGCCAGCAGTGACCCGAACACTGAAGCTTTCTTT. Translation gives CASSDPNTEAFF.

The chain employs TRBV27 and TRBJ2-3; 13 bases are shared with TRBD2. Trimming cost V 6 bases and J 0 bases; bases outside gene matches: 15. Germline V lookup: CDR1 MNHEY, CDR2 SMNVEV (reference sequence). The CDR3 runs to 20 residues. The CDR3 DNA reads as TGTGCCAGCAGCCCTGAAAGGACTAGCGGGAGTCGGTGGAGCACAGATACGCAGTATTTT. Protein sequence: CASSPERTSGSRWSTDTQYF.

The CDR3 bases are TGTGCCAGCAGCAAATCAACTCCCGACGGGTACGAGCAGTACTTC. It yields the protein CASSKSTPDGYEQYF. The rearrangement links TRBV7-2 to TRBJ2-7, with unresolved D. The ends were cut back, 5 bases at V and 4 bases at J, with 18 bases in the middle. Germline V gene data show CDR1 as SGHTA and CDR2 as FQGNSA. This CDR3 comprises 15 residues.

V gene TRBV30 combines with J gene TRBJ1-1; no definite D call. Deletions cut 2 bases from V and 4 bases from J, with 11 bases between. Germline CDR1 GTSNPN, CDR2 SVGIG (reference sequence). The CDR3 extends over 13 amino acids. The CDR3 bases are TGTGCCTGGAGTAGCAGGAGAATCACTGAAGCTTTCTTT. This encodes CAWSSRRITEAFF.

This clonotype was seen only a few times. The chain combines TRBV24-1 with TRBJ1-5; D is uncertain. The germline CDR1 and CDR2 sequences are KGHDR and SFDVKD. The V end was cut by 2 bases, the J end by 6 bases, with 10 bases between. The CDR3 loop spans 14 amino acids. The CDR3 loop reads CATSDSDVSQPQHF. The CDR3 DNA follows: TGTGCCACCAGTGATTCGGACGTGAGTCAGCCCCAGCATTTT.

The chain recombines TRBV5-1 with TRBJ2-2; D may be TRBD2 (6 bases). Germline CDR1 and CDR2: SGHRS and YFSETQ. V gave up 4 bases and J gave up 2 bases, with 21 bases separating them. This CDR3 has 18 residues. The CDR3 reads CASSPRGSGLTNTGELFF. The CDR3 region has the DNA TGCGCCAGCAGCCCGAGAGGTTCGGGACTTACCAACACCGGGGAGCTGTTTTTT. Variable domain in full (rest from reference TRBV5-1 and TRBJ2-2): KAGVTQTPRYLIKTRGQQVTLSCSPISGHRSVSWYQQTPGQGLQFLFEYFSETQRNKGNFPGRFSGRQFSNSRSEMNVSTLELGDSALYLCASSPRGSGLTNTGELFFGEGSRLTVL.

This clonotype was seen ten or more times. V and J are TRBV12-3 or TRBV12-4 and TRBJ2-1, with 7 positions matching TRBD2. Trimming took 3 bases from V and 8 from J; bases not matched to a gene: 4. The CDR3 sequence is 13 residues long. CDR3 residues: CASSFGGGDEQFF. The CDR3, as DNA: TGTGCCAGCAGTTTTGGTGGGGGGGATGAGCAGTTCTTC.

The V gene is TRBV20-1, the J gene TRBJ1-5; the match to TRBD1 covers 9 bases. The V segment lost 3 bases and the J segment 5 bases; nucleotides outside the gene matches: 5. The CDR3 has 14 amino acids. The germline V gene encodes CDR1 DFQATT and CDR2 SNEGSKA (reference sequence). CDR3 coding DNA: TGCAGTGCTAGGCGGGGACAGGGTGATCAGCCCCAGCATTTT. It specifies CSARRGQGDQPQHF.

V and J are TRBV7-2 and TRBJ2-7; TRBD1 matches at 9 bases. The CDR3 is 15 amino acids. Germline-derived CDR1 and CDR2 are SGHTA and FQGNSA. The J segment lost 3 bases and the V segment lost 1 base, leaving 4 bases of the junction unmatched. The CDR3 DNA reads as TGTGCCAGCAGCTTAGGGGACAGGGTCCACTACGAGCAGTACTTC. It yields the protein CASSLGDRVHYEQYF.

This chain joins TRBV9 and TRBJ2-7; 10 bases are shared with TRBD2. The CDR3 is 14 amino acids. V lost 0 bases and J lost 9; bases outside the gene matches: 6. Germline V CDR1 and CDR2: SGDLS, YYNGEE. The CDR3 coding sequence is TGTGCCAGCAGCGTAGCCCTAGCGGGAGTAGCGCAGTACTTC. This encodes CASSVALAGVAQYF.

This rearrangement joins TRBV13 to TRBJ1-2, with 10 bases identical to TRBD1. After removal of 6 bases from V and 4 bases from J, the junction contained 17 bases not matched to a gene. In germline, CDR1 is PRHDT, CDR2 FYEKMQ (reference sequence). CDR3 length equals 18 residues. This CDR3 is CASSSIRDRGRLGYGYTF. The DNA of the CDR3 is TGTGCCAGCAGTTCAATCCGGGACAGGGGTCGGCTAGGCTATGGCTACACCTTC.